Listed below are T cell receptor beta chains from one sample, sequenced in a study of human T cells and chemical hapten exposure. Using its own MiXCR run on the RACE reads, TCRdb lists one record per CDR3 protein. This sample yields roughly 180,000 distinct CDR3 sequences, of which approximately 14% are seen a single time; 1.7% belongs to the top ten. The material sequenced was whole blood, taken in connection with sensitization to the hapten diphenylcyclopropenone (DPC). The receptor set was obtained from a woman aged 30 to 39 with alopecia areata. Some clones in this sample may be carry-over from other donors' samples. Each CDR3 is given with its conserved first and last residue. The D gene is left open where the match is weak. Clone size is not always given. Where it is, it says once, few, many or a class for expanded clones.

v_call	clone_size	d_call	j_call	cdr3_aa	cdr3_nt
TRBV2	few	.	TRBJ1-6	CASSVRDYNSPLHF	TGTGCCAGCAGTGTCCGCGATTATAATTCACCCCTCCACTTT
TRBV6-1	.	.	TRBJ1-1	CASVSSMGGDTEAFF	TGTGCCAGTGTATCCTCCATGGGGGGGGACACTGAAGCTTTCTTT
TRBV29-1	.	TRBD1	TRBJ2-6	CSVENPGTGQSGANVLTF	TGCAGCGTTGAAAACCCCGGGACAGGCCAATCTGGGGCCAACGTCCTGACTTTC
TRBV28	few	.	TRBJ2-7	CASTTGSLTNSYEQYF	TGTGCCAGCACCACGGGCTCCCTAACCAACTCCTACGAGCAGTACTTC
TRBV7-9	.	.	TRBJ1-5	CASSPGPGRPQHF	TGTGCCAGCAGCCCCGGGCCAGGGAGGCCCCAGCATTTT
TRBV12-3/TRBV12-4	many	.	TRBJ1-5	CASSLKGDRGQPQHF	TGTGCCAGCAGTTTAAAAGGGGATCGGGGTCAGCCCCAGCATTTT
TRBV19	few	.	TRBJ2-7	CASSIGGYEQYF	TGTGCCAGTAGTATAGGTGGCTACGAGCAGTACTTC
TRBV7-9	many	.	TRBJ2-1	CASSGYLSGQSEFF	TGTGCCAGCAGCGGTTACTTATCGGGGCAATCGGAGTTCTTC
TRBV12-3/TRBV12-4	few	.	TRBJ1-1	CASSLFRLYPAFF	TGTGCCAGCAGTTTATTCCGTCTATATCCAGCTTTCTTT
TRBV7-2	few	.	TRBJ2-5	CASSTSLAGATSGTQYF	TGTGCCAGCAGCACAAGTTTAGCTGGAGCTACGAGTGGGACCCAGTACTTC
TRBV19	.	TRBD2	TRBJ2-6	CASRAGEPTSGANVLTF	TGTGCCAGTAGGGCGGGAGAGCCGACTTCTGGGGCCAACGTCCTGACTTTC
TRBV5-1	few	.	TRBJ1-1	CASAGEYTEAFF	TGCGCCAGCGCTGGGGAGTACACTGAAGCTTTCTTT
TRBV27	few	.	TRBJ2-3	CASSSLLPGPPSTDTQYF	TGTGCCAGCAGTTCCCTATTACCGGGACCACCGAGCACAGATACGCAGTATTTT
TRBV6-1	many	.	TRBJ2-1	CAIGSRYNEQFF	TGTGCCATCGGGTCGAGATACAATGAGCAGTTCTTC
TRBV5-6	.	TRBD1	TRBJ2-5	CASRPTGGSEETQYF	TGTGCCAGCAGGCCTACAGGGGGGTCAGAAGAGACCCAGTACTTC
TRBV7-2	.	.	TRBJ2-5	CASSLLETQHF	TGTGCCAGCAGCTTATTGGAGACCCAGCACTTC
TRBV11-2	few	.	TRBJ2-4	CASSPARMAKNIQYF	TGTGCCAGCAGCCCTGCAAGGATGGCCAAAAACATTCAGTACTTC
TRBV24-1	.	.	TRBJ1-5	CATSDLSGNQPQHF	TGTGCCACCAGTGATCTTTCAGGGAATCAGCCCCAGCATTTT
TRBV18	few	.	TRBJ1-2	CASSPLRQEYGYTF	TGTGCCAGCTCACCATTAAGACAGGAGTATGGCTACACCTTC
TRBV12-3/TRBV12-4	few	.	TRBJ2-7	CASSSLGAPGTYEQYF	TGTGCCAGCAGCTCTTTAGGCGCCCCTGGGACCTACGAGCAGTACTTC
TRBV4-3	many	.	TRBJ1-3	CASSQGTASGNTIYF	TGCGCCAGCAGCCAAGGGACAGCGAGCGGAAACACCATATATTTT
TRBV2	.	.	TRBJ1-4	CASSPGSTNEKLFF	TGTGCCAGCAGCCCCGGTTCAACTAATGAAAAACTGTTTTTT
TRBV29-1	few	.	TRBJ2-1	CSVEAPRGDYNEQFF	TGCAGCGTTGAGGCCCCCCGGGGAGACTACAATGAGCAGTTCTTC
TRBV19	many	.	TRBJ1-2	CASNQGWDYGYTF	TGTGCCAGTAATCAGGGATGGGACTATGGCTACACCTTC